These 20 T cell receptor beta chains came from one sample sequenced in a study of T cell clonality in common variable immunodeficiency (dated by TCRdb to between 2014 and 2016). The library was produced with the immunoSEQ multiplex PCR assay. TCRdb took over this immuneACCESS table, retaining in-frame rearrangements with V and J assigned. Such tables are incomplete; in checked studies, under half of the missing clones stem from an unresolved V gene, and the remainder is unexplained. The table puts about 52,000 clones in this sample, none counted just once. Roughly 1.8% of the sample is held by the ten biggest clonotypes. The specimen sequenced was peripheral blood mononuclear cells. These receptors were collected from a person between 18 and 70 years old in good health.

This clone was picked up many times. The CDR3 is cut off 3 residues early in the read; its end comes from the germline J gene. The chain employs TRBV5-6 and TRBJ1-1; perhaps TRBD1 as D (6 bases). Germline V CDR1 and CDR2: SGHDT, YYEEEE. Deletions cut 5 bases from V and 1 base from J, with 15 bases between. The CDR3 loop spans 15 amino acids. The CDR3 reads CASSRGQLKNTEAFF. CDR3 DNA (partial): TGTGCCAGCAGTCGAGGACAGTTAAAGAACACTGAA.

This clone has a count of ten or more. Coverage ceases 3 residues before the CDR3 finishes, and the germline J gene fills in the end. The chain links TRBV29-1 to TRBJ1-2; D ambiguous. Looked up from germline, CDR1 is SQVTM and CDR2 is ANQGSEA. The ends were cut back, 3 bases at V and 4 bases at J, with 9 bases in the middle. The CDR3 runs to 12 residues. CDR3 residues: CSVEGSTYGYTF. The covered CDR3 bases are TGCAGCGTTGAGGGCAGTACCTATGGC.

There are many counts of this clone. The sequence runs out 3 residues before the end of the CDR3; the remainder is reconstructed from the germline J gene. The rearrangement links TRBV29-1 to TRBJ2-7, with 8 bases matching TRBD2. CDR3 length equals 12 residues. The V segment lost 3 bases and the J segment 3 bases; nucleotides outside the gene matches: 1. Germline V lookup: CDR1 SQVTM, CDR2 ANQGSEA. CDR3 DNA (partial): TGCAGCGTTGAGGGGACTAGCTACGAG. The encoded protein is CSVEGTSYE. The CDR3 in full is CSVEGTSYEQYF.

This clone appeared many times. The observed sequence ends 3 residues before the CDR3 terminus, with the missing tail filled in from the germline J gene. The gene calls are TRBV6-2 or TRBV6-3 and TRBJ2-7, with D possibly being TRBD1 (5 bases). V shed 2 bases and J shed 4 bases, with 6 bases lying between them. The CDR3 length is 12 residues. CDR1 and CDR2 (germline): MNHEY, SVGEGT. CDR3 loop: CASSYRGYEQYF. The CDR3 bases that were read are TGTGCCAGCAGTTACAGGGGTTACGAG.

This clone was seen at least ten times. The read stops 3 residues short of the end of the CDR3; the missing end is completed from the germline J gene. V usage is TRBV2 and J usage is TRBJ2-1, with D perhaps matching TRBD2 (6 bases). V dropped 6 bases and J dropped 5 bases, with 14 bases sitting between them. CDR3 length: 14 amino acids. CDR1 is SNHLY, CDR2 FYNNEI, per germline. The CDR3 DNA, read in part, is TGTGCCAGCAGGGCCGTGACTAGGGACAATGAG. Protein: CASRAVTRDNE. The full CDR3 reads CASRAVTRDNEQFF. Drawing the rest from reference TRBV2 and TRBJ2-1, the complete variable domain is EPEVTQTPSHQVTQMGQEVILRCVPISNHLYFYWYRQILGQKVEFLVSFYNNEISEKSEIFDDQFSVERPDGSNFTLKIRSTKLEDSAMYFCASRAVTRDNEQFFGPGTRLTVL.

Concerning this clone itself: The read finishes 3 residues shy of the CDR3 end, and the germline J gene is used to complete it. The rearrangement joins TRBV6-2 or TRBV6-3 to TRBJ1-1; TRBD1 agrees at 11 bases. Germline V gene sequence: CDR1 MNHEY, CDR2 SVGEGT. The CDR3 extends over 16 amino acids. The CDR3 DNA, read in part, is TGTGCCAGCAGTACGCGGGACAGGGGGGGCCCATTGGAA. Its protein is CASSTRDRGGPLE. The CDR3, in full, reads CASSTRDRGGPLEAFF.

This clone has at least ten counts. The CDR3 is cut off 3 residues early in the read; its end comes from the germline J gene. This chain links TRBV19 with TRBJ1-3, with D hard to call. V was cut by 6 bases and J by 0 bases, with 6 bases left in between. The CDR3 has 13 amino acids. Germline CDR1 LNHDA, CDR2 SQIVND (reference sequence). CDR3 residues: CASRLPSGNTIYF. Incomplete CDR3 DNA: TGTGCCAGTAGGCTACCCTCTGGAAACACC.

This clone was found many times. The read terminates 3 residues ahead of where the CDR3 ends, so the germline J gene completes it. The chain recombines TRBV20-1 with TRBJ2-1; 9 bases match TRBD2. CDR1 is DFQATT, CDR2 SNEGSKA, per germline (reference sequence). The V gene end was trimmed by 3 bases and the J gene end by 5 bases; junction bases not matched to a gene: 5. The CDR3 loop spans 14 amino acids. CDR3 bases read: TGCAGTGCTAGGTGGCTAGCGGGGAACAATGAG. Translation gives CSARWLAGNNE. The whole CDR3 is CSARWLAGNNEQFF.

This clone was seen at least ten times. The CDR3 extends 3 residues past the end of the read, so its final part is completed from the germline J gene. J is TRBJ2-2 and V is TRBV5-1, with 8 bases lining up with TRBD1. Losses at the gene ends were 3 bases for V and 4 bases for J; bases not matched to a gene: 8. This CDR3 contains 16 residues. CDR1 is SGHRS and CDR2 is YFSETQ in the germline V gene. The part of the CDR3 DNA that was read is TGCGCCAGCAGCTGGGGGGACAGGTCGAGCACCGGGGAG. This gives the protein CASSWGDRSSTGE. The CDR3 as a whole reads CASSWGDRSSTGELFF.

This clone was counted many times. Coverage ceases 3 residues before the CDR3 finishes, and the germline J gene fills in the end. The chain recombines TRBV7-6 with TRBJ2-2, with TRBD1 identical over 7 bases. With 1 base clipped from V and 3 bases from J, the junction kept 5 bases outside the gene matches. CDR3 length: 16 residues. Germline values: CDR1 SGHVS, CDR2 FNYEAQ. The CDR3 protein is CASSLGPTGYTGELFF. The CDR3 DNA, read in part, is TGTGCCAGCAGCTTAGGGCCGACAGGGTACACCGGGGAG.

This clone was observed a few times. CDR3 loop: CASSPTTSGVVGETYTF. The sequenced part of the CDR3 DNA is TGCGCCAGCAGCCCGACGACTAGCGGGGTAGTGGGAGAGACC. The J gene is TRBJ1-2, the V gene TRBV5-1; D gene unclear. The read ends 3 residues before the CDR3 terminus; that terminus is restored from the germline J gene. The CDR3 consists of 17 residues. Germline CDR1 reads SGHRS; CDR2 reads YFSETQ.

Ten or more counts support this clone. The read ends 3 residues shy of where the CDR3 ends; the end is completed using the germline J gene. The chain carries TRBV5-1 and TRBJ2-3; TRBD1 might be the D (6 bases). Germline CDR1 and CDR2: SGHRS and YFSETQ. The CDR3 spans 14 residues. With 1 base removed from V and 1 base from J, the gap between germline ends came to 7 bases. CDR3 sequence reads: CASSLPGGTDTQYF. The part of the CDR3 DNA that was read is TGCGCCAGCAGCTTGCCAGGGGGCACAGATACG.

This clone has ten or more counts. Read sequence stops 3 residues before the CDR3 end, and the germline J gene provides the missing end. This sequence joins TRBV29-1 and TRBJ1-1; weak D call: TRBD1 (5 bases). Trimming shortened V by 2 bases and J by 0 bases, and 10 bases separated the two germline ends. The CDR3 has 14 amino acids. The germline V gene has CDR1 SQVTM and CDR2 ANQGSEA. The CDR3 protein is CSVERGGVNTEAFF. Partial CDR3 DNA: TGCAGCGTTGAACGGGGGGGGGTGAACACTGAA.

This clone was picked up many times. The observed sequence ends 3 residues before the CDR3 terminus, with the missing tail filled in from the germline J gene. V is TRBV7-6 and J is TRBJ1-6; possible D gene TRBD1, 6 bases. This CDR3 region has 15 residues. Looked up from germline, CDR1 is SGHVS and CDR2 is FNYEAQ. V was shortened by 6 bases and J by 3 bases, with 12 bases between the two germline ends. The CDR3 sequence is CASSPPGDYNSPLHF. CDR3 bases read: TGTGCCAGCAGTCCTCCAGGGGACTATAATTCACCC.

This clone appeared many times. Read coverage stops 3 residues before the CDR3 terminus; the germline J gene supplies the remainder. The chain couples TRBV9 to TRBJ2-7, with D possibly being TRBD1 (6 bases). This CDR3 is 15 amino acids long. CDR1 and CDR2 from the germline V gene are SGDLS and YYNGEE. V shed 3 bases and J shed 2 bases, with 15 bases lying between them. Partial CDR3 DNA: TGTGCCAGCAGCGGATCGACAGGTTTAACCTACGAG. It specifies CASSGSTGLTYE. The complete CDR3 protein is CASSGSTGLTYEQYF.

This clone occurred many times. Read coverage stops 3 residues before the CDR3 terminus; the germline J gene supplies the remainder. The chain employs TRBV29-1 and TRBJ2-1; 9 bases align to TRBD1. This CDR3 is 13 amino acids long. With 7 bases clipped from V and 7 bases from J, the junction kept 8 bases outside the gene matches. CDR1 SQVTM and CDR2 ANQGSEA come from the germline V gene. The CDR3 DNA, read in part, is TGCAGCGCCAAGGGACAGGGATCGAATGAG. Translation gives CSAKGQGSNE. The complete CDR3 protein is CSAKGQGSNEQFF.

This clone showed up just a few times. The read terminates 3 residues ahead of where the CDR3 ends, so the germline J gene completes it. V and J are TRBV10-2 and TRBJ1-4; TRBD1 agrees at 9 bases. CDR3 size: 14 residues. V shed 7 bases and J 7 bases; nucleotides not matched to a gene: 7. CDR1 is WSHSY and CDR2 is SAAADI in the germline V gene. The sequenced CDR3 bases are TGCGCCAGCACCCGGGACAGGGCGGGTGAAAAA. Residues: CASTRDRAGEK. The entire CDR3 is CASTRDRAGEKLFF.

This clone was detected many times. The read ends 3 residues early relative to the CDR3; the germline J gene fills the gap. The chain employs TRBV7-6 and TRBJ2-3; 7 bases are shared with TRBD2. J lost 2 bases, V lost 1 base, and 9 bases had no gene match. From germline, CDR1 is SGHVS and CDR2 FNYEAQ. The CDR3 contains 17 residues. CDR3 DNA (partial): TGTGCCAGCAGCTTAGTCGGCGCTAGCGGATTCACAGATACG. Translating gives CASSLVGASGFTDT. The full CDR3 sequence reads CASSLVGASGFTDTQYF.

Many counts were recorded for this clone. CDR3 amino acids: CAISESAASGRHQETQYF. The CDR3 DNA, read in part, is TGTGCCATCAGTGAGTCTGCGGCTAGCGGGAGGCACCAAGAGACC. The chain carries TRBV10-3 and TRBJ2-5; 11 bases align to TRBD2. The read terminates 3 residues ahead of where the CDR3 ends, so the germline J gene completes it. The CDR3 has 18 residues. In germline, CDR1 is ENHRY, CDR2 SYGVKD. V trimming: 0 bases; J trimming: 0 bases; junction bases outside the gene matches: 6.

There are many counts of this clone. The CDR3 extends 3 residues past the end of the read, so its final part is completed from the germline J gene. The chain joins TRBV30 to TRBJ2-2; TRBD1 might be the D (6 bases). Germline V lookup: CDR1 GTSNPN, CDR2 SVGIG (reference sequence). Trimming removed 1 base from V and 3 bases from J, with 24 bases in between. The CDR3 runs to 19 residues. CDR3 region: CAWSERGLARGIYTGELFF. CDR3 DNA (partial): TGTGCCTGGAGTGAGAGGGGGTTAGCGAGGGGGATATACACCGGGGAG.